The rows below give T cell receptor beta chains drawn from one sample of a study of shared clonotypes between healthy human individuals. Clones were sequenced by immunoSEQ multiplex PCR, and TCRdb holds only the in-frame ones, with some missing. The table has some 350,000 clones, 74% seen once; the top ten hold 10%. Input material: memory CD4+ T cells sorted from blood. The source is a young man in good health. The CDR3 runs from the conserved cysteine through the conserved F or W.

cdr3_aa: CASRPTGTTYGYTF; v_call: TRBV6-5; j_call: TRBJ1-2
cdr3_aa: CASSQTGNGYNEQFF; v_call: TRBV6-5; j_call: TRBJ2-1
cdr3_aa: CASSLQPRQSNQPQHF; v_call: TRBV5-1; j_call: TRBJ1-5
cdr3_aa: CASSYRTGPGNEQFF; v_call: TRBV11-3; j_call: TRBJ2-1
cdr3_aa: CASSSGGTANQPQHF; v_call: TRBV19; j_call: TRBJ1-5
cdr3_aa: CASSSTNTRGEQFF; v_call: TRBV27; j_call: TRBJ2-1
cdr3_aa: CASSPMSGGSEQFF; v_call: TRBV28; j_call: TRBJ2-1
cdr3_aa: CASSAKGGPKGAGELFF; v_call: TRBV6-9; j_call: TRBJ2-2
cdr3_aa: CAWSDRQGDHPGNIQYF; v_call: TRBV30; j_call: TRBJ2-4
cdr3_aa: CASSPTRGRAGETQYF; v_call: TRBV18; j_call: TRBJ2-5
cdr3_aa: CAWMGQVNTEAFF; v_call: TRBV30; j_call: TRBJ1-1
cdr3_aa: CASSPGDRGRWGDTQYF; v_call: TRBV2; j_call: TRBJ2-3
cdr3_aa: CAMRRGCNTEAFF; v_call: TRBV6-9; j_call: TRBJ1-1
cdr3_aa: CASSPAPGSYEQYF; v_call: TRBV5-1; j_call: TRBJ2-7